This entry lists 8 T cell receptor beta chains sequenced from one sample in a study of cytomegalovirus exposure and HLA in healthy donors. 13 Jbeta primers and 60 Vbeta primers were used for the PCR. Only in-frame clones appear in the TCRdb table, and some are missing; sequencing was by immunoSEQ multiplex PCR. The repertoire consists of more than 130,000 clones, with about four fifths occurring once and the leading ten covering 3.5% to 5%. The sequencing input was PBMCs. These TCRs come from a middle-aged man in good health and CMV-seropositive.

This clone was observed a handful of times. V usage is TRBV4-1 and J usage is TRBJ1-1; 8 positions agree with TRBD1. Trimming took 4 bases from V and 4 from J; bases not matched to a gene: 17. The CDR3 contains 18 residues. Germline loops: CDR1 MGHRA, CDR2 YSYEKL. Here the CDR3 reads CASSLRDRSSMGGTEAFF. The CDR3 DNA reads as TGCGCCAGCAGCCTCCGGGACAGGAGTTCTATGGGGGGCACTGAAGCTTTCTTT.

This clone has more than one count but fewer than ten. V usage is TRBV30 and J usage is TRBJ2-7, with D hard to call. Germline CDR1 is GTSNPN and CDR2 is SVGIG (reference sequence). V lost 0 bases and J lost 0, with 6 bases in between. This CDR3 comprises 13 residues. DNA for the CDR3: TGTGCCTGGAGTGTATCGTACTCCTACGAGCAGTACTTC. This translates into CAWSVSYSYEQYF.

The rearrangement joins TRBV30 to TRBJ2-1; TRBD2 matches 8 bases. With V trimmed by 3 bases and J by 7 bases, 14 bases remained unmatched. The germline V gene has CDR1 GTSNPN and CDR2 SVGIG (reference sequence). CDR3 length: 16 residues. As DNA, the CDR3 is TGTGCCTGGAGGGGGGCAGGGAGCGGGAGAAGAAATGAGCAGTTCTTC. It codes for CAWRGAGSGRRNEQFF.

The rearrangement links TRBV7-2 to TRBJ1-2; TRBD1 might be the D (6 bases). Deletions cut 5 bases from V and 7 bases from J, with 14 bases between. The germline CDR1 and CDR2 sequences are SGHTA and FQGNSA. The CDR3 is made up of 13 amino acids. In DNA, the CDR3 is TGTGCCAGCAGCCCCTCCACAGGGTTTGGCTACACCTTC. Translation gives CASSPSTGFGYTF.

This rearrangement joins TRBV12-2 to TRBJ2-5; the D segment call TRBD1 is taken from the table without a DNA check. TRBV12-2 is recorded as a pseudogene. The CDR3 is 15 residues long. DNA for the CDR3: TGTGCAAGTCGCTTATGGGACAGGAAGCAAGAGACCCAGTACTTC. Amino acids: CASRLWDRKQETQYF.

The chain has TRBV5-1 and TRBJ2-3, with D perhaps matching TRBD1 (6 bases). V lost 0 bases, J lost 0 bases, and 8 bases lay in between. This CDR3 contains 15 residues. In germline, CDR1 is SGHRS, CDR2 YFSETQ. CDR3 region: CASSLATGSTDTQYF. CDR3 bases: TGCGCCAGCAGCTTGGCCACAGGGAGCACAGATACGCAGTATTTT.

The chain links TRBV9 to TRBJ2-1, with a tentative D call TRBD2 (7 bases). The germline gives CDR1 SGDLS, CDR2 YYNGEE. V shed 0 bases and J shed 12 bases, with 16 bases lying between them. The CDR3 totals 14 residues. CDR3 nucleotide sequence: TGTGCCAGCAGCGTAGGTGGGGGGGCCTTTAGGCAGTTCTTC. It is translated as CASSVGGGAFRQFF.

CDR3 nucleotides: TGTGCCAGCAGCTGGGACAGGGGAAACACTGAAGCTTTCTTT. Translating it yields CASSWDRGNTEAFF. The gene calls are TRBV6-5 and TRBJ1-1; 10 bases map to TRBD1. Germline-derived CDR1 and CDR2 are MNHEY and SVGAGI. CDR3 length equals 14 residues. After removal of 6 bases from V and 2 bases from J, the junction contained 3 bases not matched to a gene.